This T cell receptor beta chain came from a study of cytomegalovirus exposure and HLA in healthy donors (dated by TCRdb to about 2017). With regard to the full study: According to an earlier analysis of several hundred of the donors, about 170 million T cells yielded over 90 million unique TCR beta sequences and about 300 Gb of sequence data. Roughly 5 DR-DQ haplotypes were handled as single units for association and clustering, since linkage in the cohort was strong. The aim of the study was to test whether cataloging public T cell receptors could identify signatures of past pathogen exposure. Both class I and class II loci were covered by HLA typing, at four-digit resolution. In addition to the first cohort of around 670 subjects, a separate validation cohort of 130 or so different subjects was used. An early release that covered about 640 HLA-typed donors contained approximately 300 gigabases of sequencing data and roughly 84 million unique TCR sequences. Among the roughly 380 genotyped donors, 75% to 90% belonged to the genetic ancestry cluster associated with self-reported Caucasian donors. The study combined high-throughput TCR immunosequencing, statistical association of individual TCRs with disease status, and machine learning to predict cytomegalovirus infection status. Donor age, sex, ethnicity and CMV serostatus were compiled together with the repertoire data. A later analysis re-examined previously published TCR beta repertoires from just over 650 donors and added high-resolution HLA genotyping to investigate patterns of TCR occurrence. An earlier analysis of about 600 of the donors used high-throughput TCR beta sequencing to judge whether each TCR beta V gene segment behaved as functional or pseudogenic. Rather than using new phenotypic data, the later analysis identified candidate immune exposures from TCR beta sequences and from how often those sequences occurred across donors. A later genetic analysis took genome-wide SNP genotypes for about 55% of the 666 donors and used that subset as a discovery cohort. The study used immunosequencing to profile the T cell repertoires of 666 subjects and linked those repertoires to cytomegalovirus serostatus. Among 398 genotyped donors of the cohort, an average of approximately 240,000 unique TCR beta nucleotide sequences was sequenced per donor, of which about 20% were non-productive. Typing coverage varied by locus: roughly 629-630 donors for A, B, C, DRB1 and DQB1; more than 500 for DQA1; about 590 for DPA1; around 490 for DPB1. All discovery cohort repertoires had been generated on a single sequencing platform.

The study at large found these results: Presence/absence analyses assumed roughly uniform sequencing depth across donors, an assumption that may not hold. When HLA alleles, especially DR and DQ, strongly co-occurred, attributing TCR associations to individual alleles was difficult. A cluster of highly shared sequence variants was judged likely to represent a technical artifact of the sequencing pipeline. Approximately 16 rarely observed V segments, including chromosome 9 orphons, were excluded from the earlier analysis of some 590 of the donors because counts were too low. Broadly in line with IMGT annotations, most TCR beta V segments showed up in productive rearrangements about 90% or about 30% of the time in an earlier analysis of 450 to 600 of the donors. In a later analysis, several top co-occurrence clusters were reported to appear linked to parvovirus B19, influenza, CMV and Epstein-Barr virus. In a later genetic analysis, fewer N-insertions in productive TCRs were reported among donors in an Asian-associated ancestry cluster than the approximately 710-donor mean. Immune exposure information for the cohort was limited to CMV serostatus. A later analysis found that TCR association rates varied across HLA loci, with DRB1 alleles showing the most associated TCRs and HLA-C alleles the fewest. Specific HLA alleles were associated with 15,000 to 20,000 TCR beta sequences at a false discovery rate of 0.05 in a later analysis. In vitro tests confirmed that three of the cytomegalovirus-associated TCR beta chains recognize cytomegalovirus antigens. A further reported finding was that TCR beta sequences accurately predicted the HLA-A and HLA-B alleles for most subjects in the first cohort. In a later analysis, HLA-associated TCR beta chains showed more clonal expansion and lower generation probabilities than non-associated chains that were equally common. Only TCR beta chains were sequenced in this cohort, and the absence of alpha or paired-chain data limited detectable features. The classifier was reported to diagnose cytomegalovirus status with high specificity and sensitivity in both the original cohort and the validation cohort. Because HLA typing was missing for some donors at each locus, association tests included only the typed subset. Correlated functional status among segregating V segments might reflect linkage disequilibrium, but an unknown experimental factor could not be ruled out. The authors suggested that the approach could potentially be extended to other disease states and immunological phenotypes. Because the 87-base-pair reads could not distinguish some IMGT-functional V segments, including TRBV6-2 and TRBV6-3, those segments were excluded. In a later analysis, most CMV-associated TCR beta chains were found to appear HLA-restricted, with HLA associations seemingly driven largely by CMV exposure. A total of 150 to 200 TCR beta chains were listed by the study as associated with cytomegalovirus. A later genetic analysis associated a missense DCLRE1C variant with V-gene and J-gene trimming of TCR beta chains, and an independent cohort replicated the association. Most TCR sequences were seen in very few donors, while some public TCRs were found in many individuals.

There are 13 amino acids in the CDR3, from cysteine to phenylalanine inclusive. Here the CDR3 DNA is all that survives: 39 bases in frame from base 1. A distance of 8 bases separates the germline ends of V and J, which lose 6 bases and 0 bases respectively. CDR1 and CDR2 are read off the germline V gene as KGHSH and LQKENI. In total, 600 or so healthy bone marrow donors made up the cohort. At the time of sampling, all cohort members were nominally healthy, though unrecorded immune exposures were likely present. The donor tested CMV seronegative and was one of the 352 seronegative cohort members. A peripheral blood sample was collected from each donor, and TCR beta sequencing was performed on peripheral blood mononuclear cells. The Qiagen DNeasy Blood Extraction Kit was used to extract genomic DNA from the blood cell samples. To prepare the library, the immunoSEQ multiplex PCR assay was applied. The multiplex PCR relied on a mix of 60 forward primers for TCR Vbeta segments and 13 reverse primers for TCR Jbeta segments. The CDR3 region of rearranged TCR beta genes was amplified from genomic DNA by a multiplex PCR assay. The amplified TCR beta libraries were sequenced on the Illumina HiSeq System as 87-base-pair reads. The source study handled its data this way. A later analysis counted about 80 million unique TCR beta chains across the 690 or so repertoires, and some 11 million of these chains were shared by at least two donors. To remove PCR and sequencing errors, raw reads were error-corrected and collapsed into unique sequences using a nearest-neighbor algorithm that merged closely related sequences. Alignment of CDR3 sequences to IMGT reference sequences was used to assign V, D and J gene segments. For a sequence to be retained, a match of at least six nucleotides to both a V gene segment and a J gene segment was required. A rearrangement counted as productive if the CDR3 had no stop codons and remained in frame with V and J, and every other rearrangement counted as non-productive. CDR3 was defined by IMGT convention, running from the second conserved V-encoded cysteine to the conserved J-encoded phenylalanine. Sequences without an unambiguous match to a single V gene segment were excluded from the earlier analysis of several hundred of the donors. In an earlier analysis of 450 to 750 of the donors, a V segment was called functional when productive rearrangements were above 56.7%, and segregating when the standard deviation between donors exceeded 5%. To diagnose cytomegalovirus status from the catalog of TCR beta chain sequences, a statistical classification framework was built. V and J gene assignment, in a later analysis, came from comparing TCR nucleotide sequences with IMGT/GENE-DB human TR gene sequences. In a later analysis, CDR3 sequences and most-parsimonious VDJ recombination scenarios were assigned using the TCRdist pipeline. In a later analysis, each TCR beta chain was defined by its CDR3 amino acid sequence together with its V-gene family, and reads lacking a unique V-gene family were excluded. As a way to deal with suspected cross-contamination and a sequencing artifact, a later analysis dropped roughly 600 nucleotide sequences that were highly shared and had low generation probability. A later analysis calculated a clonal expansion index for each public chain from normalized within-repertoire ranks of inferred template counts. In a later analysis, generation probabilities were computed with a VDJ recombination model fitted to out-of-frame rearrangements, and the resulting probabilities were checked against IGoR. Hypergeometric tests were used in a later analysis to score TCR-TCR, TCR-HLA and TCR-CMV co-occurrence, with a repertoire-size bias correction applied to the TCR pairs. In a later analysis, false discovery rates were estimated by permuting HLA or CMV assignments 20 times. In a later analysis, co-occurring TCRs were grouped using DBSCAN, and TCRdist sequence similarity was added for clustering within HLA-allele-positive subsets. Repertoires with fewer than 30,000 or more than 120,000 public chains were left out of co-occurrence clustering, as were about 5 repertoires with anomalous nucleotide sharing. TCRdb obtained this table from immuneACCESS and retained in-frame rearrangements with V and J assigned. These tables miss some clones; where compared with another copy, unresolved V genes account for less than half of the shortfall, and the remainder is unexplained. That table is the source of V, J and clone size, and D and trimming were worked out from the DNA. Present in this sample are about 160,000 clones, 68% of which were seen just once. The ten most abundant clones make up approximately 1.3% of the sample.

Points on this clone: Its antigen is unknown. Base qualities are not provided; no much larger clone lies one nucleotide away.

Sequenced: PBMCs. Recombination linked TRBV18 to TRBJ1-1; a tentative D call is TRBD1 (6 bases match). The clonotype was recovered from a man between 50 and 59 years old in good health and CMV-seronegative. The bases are TGTGCCAGCTCGGGGGCGATGAACACTGAAGCTTTCTTT. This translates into CASSGAMNTEAFF.